This TCR beta chain was identified in a study of blood T cell repertoires in COVID-19 (TCRdb year 2020). About the investigation overall: The collaborator samples originated in the United States, Italy and Spain and spanned the acute and convalescent phases of COVID-19. The repertoires were released in a freely available public database meant as a resource for research on the immune response to SARS-CoV-2. Samples were obtained from the ongoing ImmuneRACE study (first 160 participants) and from roughly 1,300 subjects provided by 6 global collaborators. The prospective study material was composed of cDNA or gDNA derived from T cells, B-cell-depleted T cells, or PBMCs. Nearly every sample came with metadata listing a de-identified subject ID, COVID-19 status, age in years and sex. Where HLA class I and class II types were available, the types were taken from metadata supplied by the sample provider, not from assay-based typing. Subjects who had been exposed to COVID-19, were actively infected with it, or had recovered from it provided the deeply sampled blood TCRbeta repertoires that made up the dataset.

Collaborating institutions collected whole blood in K2EDTA tubes following their own protocols. For TCRbeta analysis, collaborators shipped samples as frozen whole blood, isolated PBMCs, or DNA extracted from either of those sample types. Study-wide conclusions, independent of this receptor: How much clinical and demographic metadata was included differed by source and by participant, and the metadata was provided uncurated.

V lost 2 bases and J lost 6 bases, and the count of bases not matched to a germline gene is 10. Taken from the germline V gene, the CDR1 and CDR2 loops are SGHDT and YYEEEE. Including the terminal cysteine and phenylalanine, the CDR3 comprises 16 residues. The DNA shown is the 48-base CDR3, in frame from base 1. The immunoSEQ Assay, a bias-controlled multiplex PCR, was used to amplify TCRbeta CDR3 regions from genomic DNA. In the paper's pipeline: The number of nucleated cells in each sample was estimated by amplification of reference gene primers within the assay. Sequence reads were collapsed and filtered to measure the absolute abundance of every unique TCRbeta CDR3 rearrangement. Productive Simpson clonality was computed per sample as the square root of Simpson's diversity index over productive rearrangements. TCRdb retrieved this table from immuneACCESS and kept in-frame rearrangements only. Not all clones are present; in checked studies, unresolved V genes account for under half, and no reason is known for the remainder. D and trimming were read from the DNA, whereas the V and J calls and clone size are those reported in that table. The sample table records fewer than 130,000 clones; around 85% of these occur just once. The top ten clones comprise under 25% of the sample.

About this clone itself: What antigen it recognizes has not been identified. Base qualities are not provided; no much larger clone lies one nucleotide away.

The source of this sequence is a man aged 70 or older with active or convalescent COVID-19. The chain links TRBV5-6 with TRBJ2-7; 11 of the junction bases match TRBD2. The sequenced sample consisted of peripheral blood. The DNA sequence reads TGTGCCAGCAGCTTAGGAATACTAGCGGGAGCTGCCGAGCAGTACTTC. It translates to CASSLGILAGAAEQYF.